Presented here are 17 T cell receptor beta chains from one specimen sequenced in a study of vaccination and CD4 T cells after COVID-19 (dated by TCRdb to between 2021 and 2024). In light of the paper, this sample's treatment or condition label describes: roughly ten-day PBMC culture with coronavirus spike peptide pools or control peptides (ViraFEST assay). Receptor libraries were prepared by PCR. TCRdb shows the sequencer as Illumina iSeq 100. At the Johns Hopkins FTIC core, DNA from the cultured CD4+ T cells underwent TCR sequencing with the Oncomine TCR Beta short-read assay. Starting from the raw public reads, TCRdb applied fastp trimming at Q25, assembled clones with MiXCR and retained in-frame beta chains. A single entry per CDR3 protein holds the most common genes and DNA from its merged rows. Counted in this sample were 15,000 to 20,000 distinct CDR3 sequences; approximately 50% of them appeared once. Of the sample, about 10% falls within the top ten clones.

No antigen has been assigned to these receptors. The sample was CD4+ T cells from blood, cultured in vitro, taken before SARS-CoV-2 vaccination. All receptors come from a human donor who had recovered from COVID-19.

The chain uses TRBV6-1 and TRBJ2-3; 9 nucleotides line up with TRBD1. Germline CDR1 MNHNS, CDR2 SASEGT. The CDR3 sequence is 15 residues long. With V trimmed by 7 bases and J by 3 bases, 8 bases remained unmatched. CDR3 coding DNA: TGTGCCAGCACTAACGGGGACAGGGTAACAGATACGCAGTATTTT. Translation gives CASTNGDRVTDTQYF.

The chain uses TRBV27 and TRBJ1-5, with D maybe TRBD1 (6 bases). Trimming left V 5 bases short and J 4 bases short, with 15 bases between. CDR3 length: 15 residues. The V gene's germline CDR1 is MNHEY and CDR2 SMNVEV (reference sequence). The chain's CDR3 is CASSPKGQLNQPQHF. CDR3 sequence (DNA): TGTGCCAGCAGTCCGAAAGGACAGTTAAATCAGCCCCAGCATTTT.

This clonotype was counted between two and nine times. The V gene is TRBV20-1, the J gene TRBJ1-5; D possibly corresponds to TRBD1 (6 bases). CDR1 and CDR2 from the germline V gene are DFQATT and SNEGSKA (reference sequence). Trimming took 5 bases from V and 3 from J, leaving 23 bases between them. The CDR3 contains 17 residues. CDR3 coding DNA: TGCAGTGCTCACCGGGACATCAGATTTCTCTACAATCAGCCCCAGCATTTT. It specifies CSAHRDIRFLYNQPQHF.

This clonotype was counted between two and nine times. The V gene is TRBV7-3, the J gene TRBJ2-3, with TRBD1 matching 8 bases. Germline V gene data show CDR1 as SGHTA and CDR2 as FQGTGA. The CDR3 consists of 14 residues. The junction had 7 bases not matched to a gene; V was cut back by 5 bases and J by 6 bases. CDR3 coding DNA: TGTGCCAGCAGCCCGTGGGACAGGTCCGATACGCAGTATTTT. This gives the protein CASSPWDRSDTQYF.

The V call is TRBV19, the J call TRBJ1-2; D ambiguous. CDR1 is LNHDA and CDR2 is SQIVND in the germline V gene (reference sequence). Trimming removed 3 bases at V and 8 bases at J, with 10 bases between. The CDR3 runs to 12 residues. For the CDR3, the DNA is TGTGCCAGTAGTATGTCGTTATCCGGCTACACCTTC. This encodes CASSMSLSGYTF.

This clonotype was detected a few times. The chain uses TRBV6-1 and TRBJ1-5; TRBD1 agrees at 8 bases. The CDR3 contains 13 residues. Trimming at V came to 6 bases and at J to 7 bases, leaving 5 bases not matched to a gene. Germline loops: CDR1 MNHNS, CDR2 SASEGT. This CDR3 is CASSNDRGQPQHF. The CDR3 coding sequence is TGTGCCAGCAGCAACGACAGGGGCCAGCCCCAGCATTTT.

This clonotype was detected only a few times. The chain couples TRBV7-3 to TRBJ1-1; possibly TRBD1 for D (6 bases). The germline gives CDR1 SGHTA, CDR2 FQGTGA. V lost 5 bases and J 1 base, leaving 8 bases between the germline ends. The CDR3 runs to 13 residues. CDR3 sequence (DNA): TGTGCCAGCAGCCGACAGGCGAACACTGAAGCTTTCTTT. Its protein is CASSRQANTEAFF.

This clonotype occurred a few times. The chain couples TRBV5-8 to TRBJ2-3; no clear D. This CDR3 is built from 14 residues. Trimming took off 1 base at V and 3 bases at J, with 9 bases between the two ends. Per germline, CDR1 SGHTS and CDR2 YDEGEE. The chain's CDR3 is CASSLFVRTDTQYF. In DNA, the CDR3 is TGTGCCAGCAGCTTGTTTGTTCGTACAGATACGCAGTATTTT.

In its sample, this clonotype was seen a few times. This rearrangement joins TRBV7-3 to TRBJ2-5; D is possibly TRBD1 or TRBD2 (5 bases each). The CDR3 length is 13 residues. V was pared by 4 bases and J by 2 bases, with 8 bases between. Germline CDR1 reads SGHTA; CDR2 reads FQGTGA. CDR3 in amino acids: CASSSGQQETQYF. CDR3 sequence (DNA): TGTGCCAGCAGCTCGGGGCAACAAGAGACCCAGTACTTC.

The chain employs TRBV20-1 and TRBJ2-1; 8 bases fit TRBD2. The CDR3 runs to 16 residues. The V gene end was trimmed by 3 bases and the J gene end by 0 bases; junction bases not matched to a gene: 7. Germline V lookup: CDR1 DFQATT, CDR2 SNEGSKA (reference sequence). In DNA, the CDR3 is TGCAGTGCTAGTGGTATACTAGCGGTCTCCTACAATGAGCAGTTCTTC. This encodes CSASGILAVSYNEQFF.

The CDR3 nucleotides are TGTGCCAGCAGCCCAAGAGGGAAAGCTTTCTTT. Translating gives CASSPRGKAFF. The chain recombines TRBV27 with TRBJ1-1; D not resolved. Germline V lookup: CDR1 MNHEY, CDR2 SMNVEV (reference sequence). This CDR3 comprises 11 residues. Trimming removed 6 bases at V and 9 bases at J, with 11 bases between.

The chain employs TRBV20-1 and TRBJ2-6; 10 bases fit TRBD1. Trimming cost V 3 bases and J 0 bases; bases outside gene matches: 2. There are 16 residues in the CDR3. CDR1 and CDR2 from the germline V gene are DFQATT and SNEGSKA (reference sequence). CDR3 residues: CSARGQGSSGANVLTF. The CDR3, as DNA: TGCAGTGCTAGGGGACAGGGGAGCTCTGGGGCCAACGTCCTGACTTTC.

This clonotype has a handful of counts. V and J are TRBV20-1 and TRBJ2-7, with D hard to call. The CDR3 totals 12 residues. The V end lost 7 bases, the J end lost 0 bases, and 10 bases lay between the germline ends. Germline loops: CDR1 DFQATT, CDR2 SNEGSKA (reference sequence). The CDR3 protein is CSVKGPSYEQYF. The CDR3 DNA is TGCAGTGTGAAGGGTCCCTCCTACGAGCAGTACTTC.

The chain uses TRBV30 and TRBJ2-7; 12 bases are shared with TRBD2. The germline V gene encodes CDR1 GTSNPN and CDR2 SVGIG (reference sequence). The V segment lost 3 bases and the J segment 4 bases; nucleotides outside the gene matches: 16. The CDR3 length is 18 residues. CDR3: CAWRDLAGGPFLIYEQYF. In nucleotides, the CDR3 is TGTGCCTGGAGAGATCTAGCGGGAGGGCCTTTTCTGATATACGAGCAGTACTTC. Drawing the rest from reference TRBV30 and TRBJ2-7, the complete variable domain is SQTIHQWPATLVQPVGSPLSLECTVEGTSNPNLYWYRQAAGRGLQLLFYSVGIGQISSEVPQNLSASRPQDRQFILSSKKLLLSDSGFYLCAWRDLAGGPFLIYEQYFGPGTRLTVT.

This clonotype was detected a few times. This CDR3 reads CATKGQSNQPQHF. The CDR3 DNA is TGTGCCACCAAGGGACAGAGCAATCAGCCCCAGCATTTT. The chain carries TRBV2 and TRBJ1-5, with 7 positions matching TRBD1. This CDR3 spans 13 amino acids. Germline CDR1 SNHLY, CDR2 FYNNEI. The ends lost 10 bases at V and 1 base at J; junction bases unmatched: 4.

This chain connects TRBV5-1 to TRBJ1-6; perhaps TRBD1 as D (6 bases). Germline loops: CDR1 SGHRS, CDR2 YFSETQ. V was trimmed by 0 bases and J by 8 bases, leaving 12 bases between them. The CDR3 runs 15 residues. DNA for the CDR3: TGCGCCAGCAGCTTGGCGCTCAGGGGATATTCACCCCTCCACTTT. Its translation is CASSLALRGYSPLHF. Using reference TRBV5-1 and TRBJ1-6 for the parts outside the CDR3, the full variable domain is KAGVTQTPRYLIKTRGQQVTLSCSPISGHRSVSWYQQTPGQGLQFLFEYFSETQRNKGNFPGRFSGRQFSNSRSEMNVSTLELGDSALYLCASSLALRGYSPLHFGNGTRLTVT.

The genes are TRBV6-1 and TRBJ2-5, with 10 nucleotides matching TRBD2. V shed 7 bases, J shed 7 bases, and the junction held 3 bases outside the gene matches. Germline loops: CDR1 MNHNS, CDR2 SASEGT. The CDR3 extends over 12 amino acids. The CDR3 protein is CASTSGRVTQYF. CDR3 sequence (DNA): TGTGCCAGCACTAGCGGGAGAGTGACCCAGTACTTC.